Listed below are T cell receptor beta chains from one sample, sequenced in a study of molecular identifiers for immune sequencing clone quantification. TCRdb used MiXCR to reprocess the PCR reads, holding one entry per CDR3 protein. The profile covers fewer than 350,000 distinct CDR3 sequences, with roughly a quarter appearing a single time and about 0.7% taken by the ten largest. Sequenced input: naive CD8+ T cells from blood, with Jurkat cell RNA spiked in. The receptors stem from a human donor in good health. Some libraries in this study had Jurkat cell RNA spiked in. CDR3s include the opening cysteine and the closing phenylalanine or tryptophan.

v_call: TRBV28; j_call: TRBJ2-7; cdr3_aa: CASSLLGTSYEQYF
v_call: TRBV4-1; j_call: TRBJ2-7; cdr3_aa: CASSQVAGTGGLVGYEQNF
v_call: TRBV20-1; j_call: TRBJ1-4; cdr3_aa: CSARRLVGVSEKLFF
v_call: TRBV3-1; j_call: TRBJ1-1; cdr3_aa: CASTIGGPNTEAFF
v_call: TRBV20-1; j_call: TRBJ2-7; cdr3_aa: CSARDFHTSYEQYF
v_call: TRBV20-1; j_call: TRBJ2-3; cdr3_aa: CSAPTSGRTLRTDTQYF
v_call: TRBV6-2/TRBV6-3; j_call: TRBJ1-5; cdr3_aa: CATKTADSNQPQHF
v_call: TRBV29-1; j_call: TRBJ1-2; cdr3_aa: CSVEVGGTDYGYTF
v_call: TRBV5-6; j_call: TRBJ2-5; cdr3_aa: CASRSVSGRAGETQYF
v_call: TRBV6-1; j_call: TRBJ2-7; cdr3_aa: CASSGGSGSLYEQYF
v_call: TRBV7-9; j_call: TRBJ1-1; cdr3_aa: CASSPACIAEALF
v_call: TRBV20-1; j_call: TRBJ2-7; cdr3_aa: CSARTSGRYEQYF
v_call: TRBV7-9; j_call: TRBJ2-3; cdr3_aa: CASSASLGTTDTQYF
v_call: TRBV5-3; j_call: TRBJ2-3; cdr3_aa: CASSRGEMADTQYF
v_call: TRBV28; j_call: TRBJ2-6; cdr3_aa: CASSSRRGQGLLSGANVLTF
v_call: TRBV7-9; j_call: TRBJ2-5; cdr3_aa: CASSPRLAGGIQETQYF
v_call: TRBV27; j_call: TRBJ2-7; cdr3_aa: CASSWASGTRYEQYF
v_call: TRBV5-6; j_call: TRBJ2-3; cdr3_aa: CASSTTGRYTDTQYF
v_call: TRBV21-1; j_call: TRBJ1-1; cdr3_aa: CASSSRDGTEAFF
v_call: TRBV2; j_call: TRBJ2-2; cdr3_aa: CASKSRDSTGELFF
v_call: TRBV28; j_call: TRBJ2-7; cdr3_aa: CASSSSSRTSVYEQYF
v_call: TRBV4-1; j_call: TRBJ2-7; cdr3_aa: CASSYDRTSSYEQYF
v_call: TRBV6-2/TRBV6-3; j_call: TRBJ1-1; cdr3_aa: CASPLNTDAFF
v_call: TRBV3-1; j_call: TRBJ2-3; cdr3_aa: CASSQDPSVLAGGRADTQYF
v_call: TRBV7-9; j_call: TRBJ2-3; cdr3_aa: CASSMGNTDTQYF
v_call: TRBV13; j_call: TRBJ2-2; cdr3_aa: CASSADRANTGELFF
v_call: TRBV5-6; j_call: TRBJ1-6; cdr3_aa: CASSLVPDNSPLHF